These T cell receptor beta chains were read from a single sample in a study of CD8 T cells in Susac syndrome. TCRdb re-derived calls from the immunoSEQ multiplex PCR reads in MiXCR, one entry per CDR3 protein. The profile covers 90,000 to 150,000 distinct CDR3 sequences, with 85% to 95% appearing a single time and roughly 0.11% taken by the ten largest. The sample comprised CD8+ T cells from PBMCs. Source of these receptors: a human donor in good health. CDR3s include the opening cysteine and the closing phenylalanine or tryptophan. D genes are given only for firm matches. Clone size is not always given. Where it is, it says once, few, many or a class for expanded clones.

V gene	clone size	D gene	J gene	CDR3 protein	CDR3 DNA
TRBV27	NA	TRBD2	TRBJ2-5	CASSSLLAGGQETQYF	TGTGCCAGCAGTTCCCTCCTAGCGGGGGGGCAAGAGACCCAGTACTTC
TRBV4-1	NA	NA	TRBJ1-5	CASSQDPGRVNQPQHF	TGCGCCAGCAGCCAAGATCCCGGCAGGGTCAATCAGCCCCAGCATTTT
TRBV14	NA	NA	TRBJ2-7	CASSQARGGEQYF	TGTGCCAGCAGCCAAGCGAGGGGAGGCGAGCAGTACTTC
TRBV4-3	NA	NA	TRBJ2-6	CASSPGGSSGANVLTF	TGCGCCAGCAGCCCCGGTGGAAGCTCTGGGGCCAACGTCCTGACTTTC
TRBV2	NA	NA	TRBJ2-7	CASSGQEQYF	TGTGCCAGCAGTGGGCAGGAGCAGTACTTC
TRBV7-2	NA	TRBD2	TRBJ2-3	CASSHTSGGTDTQYF	TGTGCCAGCAGCCACACTAGCGGGGGCACAGATACGCAGTATTTT
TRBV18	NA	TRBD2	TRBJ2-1	CASSPPTVPVGLALYNEQFF	TGTGCCAGCTCACCACCGACCGTCCCAGTAGGACTAGCCCTCTACAATGAGCAGTTCTTC
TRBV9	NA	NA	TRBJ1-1	CASSSAGAHTEAFF	TGTGCCAGCAGCTCCGCCGGGGCTCACACTGAAGCTTTCTTT
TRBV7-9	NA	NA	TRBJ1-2	CASSLAHAGSGYTF	TGTGCCAGCAGCTTAGCGCACGCAGGGAGCGGCTACACCTTC
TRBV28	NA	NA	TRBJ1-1	CASKDKLAFF	TGTGCCAGCAAAGACAAATTGGCTTTCTTT
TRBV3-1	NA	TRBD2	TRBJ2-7	CASSQGSGGPAYEQYF	TGTGCCAGCAGCCAAGGGTCGGGAGGGCCCGCCTACGAGCAGTACTTC
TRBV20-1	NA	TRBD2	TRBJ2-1	CSASRGLGEGNEQFF	TGCAGTGCTTCCCGGGGACTAGGAGAGGGGAATGAGCAGTTCTTC
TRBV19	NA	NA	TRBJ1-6	CASRTKGSYNSPLHF	TGTGCCAGTAGAACAAAGGGCAGTTATAATTCACCCCTCCACTTT
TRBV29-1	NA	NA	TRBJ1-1	CSVGGADTEAFF	TGCAGCGTAGGGGGGGCGGACACTGAAGCTTTCTTT
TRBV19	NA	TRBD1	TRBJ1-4	CATFADRGGGNEKLFF	TGTGCCACTTTCGCGGACAGGGGCGGCGGAAATGAAAAACTGTTTTTT
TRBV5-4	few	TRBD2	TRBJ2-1	CASSLVGGSYNEQFF	TGTGCCAGCAGCTTGGTCGGGGGGTCATACAATGAGCAGTTCTTC
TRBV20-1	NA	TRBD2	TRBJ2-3	CSAKSRAGGSNTQYF	TGCAGTGCCAAGAGTAGAGCGGGAGGTTCGAATACGCAGTATTTT
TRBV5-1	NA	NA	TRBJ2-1	CASSLLAGSSYNEQFF	TGCGCCAGCAGCTTGCTTGCCGGGTCCTCCTACAATGAGCAGTTCTTC
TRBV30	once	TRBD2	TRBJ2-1	CAWGPFGRGTSGGLNEQFF	TGTGCCTGGGGCCCCTTTGGTCGCGGGACTAGCGGGGGTCTCAATGAGCAGTTCTTC
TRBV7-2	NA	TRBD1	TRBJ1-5	CASSFGQVLQSQPQHF	TGTGCCAGCAGCTTTGGACAGGTCCTACAAAGTCAGCCCCAGCATTTT
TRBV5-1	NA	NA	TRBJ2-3	CASSLSGFPDTQYF	TGCGCCAGCAGCTTGTCGGGTTTTCCAGATACGCAGTATTTT
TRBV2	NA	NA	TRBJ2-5	CASQVLRPQETQYF	TGTGCCAGCCAGGTACTAAGACCGCAAGAGACCCAGTACTTC
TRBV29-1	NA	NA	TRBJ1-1	CSVDSLESTEAFF	TGCAGCGTTGACTCCCTGGAAAGCACTGAAGCTTTCTTT
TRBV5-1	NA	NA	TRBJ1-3	CASSGDGDRRNTIYF	TGCGCCAGCAGCGGGGACGGGGATCGACGAAACACCATATATTTT
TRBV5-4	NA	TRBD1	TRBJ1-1	CASSRGGQGSTEAFF	TGTGCCAGCAGCAGGGGGGGACAGGGGAGCACTGAAGCTTTCTTT
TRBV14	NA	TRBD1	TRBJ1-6	CASSQEGTGFSPLHF	TGTGCCAGCAGCCAAGAGGGGACAGGGTTTTCACCCCTCCACTTT
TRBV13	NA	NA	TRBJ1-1	CASSSPGVSNTEAFF	TGTGCCAGCAGCTCCCCAGGGGTTTCGAACACTGAAGCTTTCTTT
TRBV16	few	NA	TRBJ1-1	CASSPDRGTEAFF	TGTGCCAGCAGCCCCGACCGGGGCACTGAAGCTTTCTTT
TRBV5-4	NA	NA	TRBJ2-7	CASSSGGFEQYF	TGTGCCAGCAGCTCGGGCGGCTTCGAGCAGTACTTC
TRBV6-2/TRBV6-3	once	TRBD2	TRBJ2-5	CASSDWERGRETQYF	TGTGCCAGCAGTGATTGGGAGCGGGGGCGGGAGACCCAGTACTTC
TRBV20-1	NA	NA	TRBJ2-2	CSARDLRVSDTGELFF	TGCAGTGCTAGAGATTTACGAGTTTCGGACACCGGGGAGCTGTTTTTT